This T cell receptor (beta chain) was captured in a study of CD8 T cells in Susac syndrome. Whole-study results and caveats: Susac-specific public clones numbered around 15 in total CD8+ repertoires (and about five in CD8+ TEMRA repertoires). Expansion of Susac CD8+ clones peaked in TEMRA cells and in active patients.

The CDR3 runs to 13 residues. The germline V gene encodes CDR1 MGHRA and CDR2 YSYEKL. Trimming removed 0 bases from V and 2 bases from J, with 5 bases in between. TCR beta sequencing covered blood CD8+ and CD4+ T cells. TEMRA cells were enriched by FACS, and CD4+ and CD8+ T cells were negatively isolated. A note on this clonotype: No antigen is known for it.

Reverse transcription used 0.5 to 1 ug RNA and random hexamers. TCRdb used MiXCR to reprocess the immunoSEQ multiplex PCR reads, holding one entry per CDR3 protein. The data show some 130,000 distinct CDR3 sequences, around 95% seen once. The chain links TRBV4-1 to TRBJ2-7; no reliable D call. Material for sequencing was CD8+ T cells from PBMCs. The source is a human donor with Susac syndrome. The CDR3 DNA is TGCGCCAGCAGCCAAGATCACACCTACGAGCAGTACTTC. Translated, it gives CASSQDHTYEQYF.